This passage covers 18 T cell receptor beta chains from one sample sequenced in a study of blood T cell repertoires in COVID-19 (dated by TCRdb to about 2020). Library generation was performed with the immunoSEQ multiplex PCR assay. The immuneACCESS repertoire file appears here via TCRdb, limited to in-frame rearrangements. These files lack a portion of the clones; in checked studies, under half of the deficit traces to unresolved V genes, and the cause of the others is not known. The sample includes around 130,000 clones, with around 77% observed a single time. The top ten constitute about a sixth of the sample. Sequencing was carried out using peripheral blood. All receptors come from a man aged 55 to 70 with active or convalescent COVID-19.

This chain joins TRBV6-1 and TRBJ1-4; TRBD1 might be the D (5 bases). Germline lookup yields CDR1 MNHNS and CDR2 SASEGT. This CDR3 spans 15 amino acids. Trimming took off 0 bases at V and 6 bases at J, with 11 bases between the two ends. The chain's CDR3 is CASSEAAAGDEKLFF. CDR3 nucleotides: TGTGCCAGCAGTGAAGCGGCGGCGGGGGATGAAAAACTGTTTTTT.

The rearrangement links TRBV28 to TRBJ1-2; 8 nucleotides align to TRBD1. Germline V gene lookup returns CDR1 MDHEN and CDR2 SYDVKM. With V trimmed by 7 bases and J by 8 bases, 15 bases remained unmatched. CDR3 length: 15 amino acids. CDR3 sequence: CASIMTGEGGRGYTF. The CDR3, as DNA: TGTGCCAGCATTATGACAGGGGAAGGCGGAAGGGGCTACACCTTC.

This chain joins TRBV5-4 and TRBJ2-1, with 7 bases fitting TRBD1. The ends lost 5 bases at V and 0 bases at J; junction bases unmatched: 8. This CDR3 is 16 amino acids long. The germline V gene has CDR1 SGHNT and CDR2 YYREEE (reference sequence). Here the CDR3 reads CASRDETGASYNEQFF. CDR3 in DNA: TGTGCCAGCAGGGATGAAACAGGGGCCTCCTACAATGAGCAGTTCTTC.

This clone was observed once. V is TRBV4-1 and J is TRBJ2-7, with D possibly TRBD1 on 7 matching bases. Germline CDR1 and CDR2: MGHRA and YSYEKL. This CDR3 spans 14 amino acids. Trimming pared 0 bases from V and 3 bases from J, leaving 9 bases between. CDR3 amino acids: CASSQDRGDYEQYF. Here the CDR3 DNA reads TGCGCCAGCAGCCAAGACAGGGGGGACTACGAGCAGTACTTC.

The chain uses TRBV27 and TRBJ2-1; 15 bases align to TRBD2. This CDR3 is 18 amino acids long. Germline CDR1 MNHEY, CDR2 SMNVEV (reference sequence). Trimming removed 4 bases from V and 8 bases from J; junction bases left unmatched: 12. The CDR3 sequence: CASSSLGTSGRLHDEQFF. The CDR3 nucleotides are TGTGCCAGCAGTTCCCTCGGGACTAGCGGGAGGCTCCACGATGAGCAGTTCTTC.

The chain combines TRBV28 with TRBJ2-7; D possibly corresponds to TRBD1 (6 bases). This CDR3 contains 14 residues. V was cut by 6 bases and J by 7 bases, with 19 bases left in between. CDR1 and CDR2 (germline): MDHEN, SYDVKM. The CDR3 DNA reads TGTGCCAGCAGCCCCCCTTTTAGGGGGATTGAGCAGTACTTC. It yields the protein CASSPPFRGIEQYF.

The chain uses TRBV19 and TRBJ2-5; TRBD1 matches at 7 bases. J gave up 4 bases and V 5 bases, and 7 bases lay outside the gene matches. CDR1 and CDR2 from the germline V gene are LNHDA and SQIVND (reference sequence). CDR3 length equals 14 residues. The CDR3 here is CASSHRGQGETQYF. CDR3 DNA sequence: TGTGCCAGTAGTCACAGGGGACAAGGAGAGACCCAGTACTTC.

The rearrangement links TRBV18 to TRBJ2-7; weak D call: TRBD2 (6 bases). The germline V gene has CDR1 KGHSH and CDR2 LQKENI. The ends were cut back, 5 bases at V and 4 bases at J, with 12 bases in the middle. The CDR3 covers 13 residues. The CDR3 is CASSAFAGYEQYF. The CDR3 coding sequence is TGTGCCAGCTCAGCCTTTGCGGGATACGAGCAGTACTTC.

The V gene is TRBV5-4, the J gene TRBJ2-4; possibly TRBD1 for D (5 bases). The germline gives CDR1 SGHNT, CDR2 YYREEE (reference sequence). The CDR3 totals 15 residues. V was cut by 0 bases and J by 2 bases, with 9 bases left in between. This CDR3 reads CASSLVTGTKNIQYF. CDR3 nucleotide sequence: TGTGCCAGCAGCTTGGTAACAGGCACCAAAAACATTCAGTACTTC. The whole variable domain, filled in from reference TRBV5-4 and TRBJ2-4, reads ETGVTQSPTHLIKTRGQQVTLRCSSQSGHNTVSWYQQALGQGPQFIFQYYREEENGRGNFPPRFSGLQFPNYSSELNVNALELDDSALYLCASSLVTGTKNIQYFGAGTRLSVL.

The V call is TRBV28, the J call TRBJ1-3; D is ambiguous. The ends were cut back, 2 bases at V and 4 bases at J, with 12 bases in the middle. This CDR3 spans 15 amino acids. Germline values: CDR1 MDHEN, CDR2 SYDVKM. As DNA, the CDR3 is TGTGCCAGCAGTTTACCCCACTTGAGGGGAAACACCATATATTTT. This translates into CASSLPHLRGNTIYF.

V gene TRBV20-1 combines with J gene TRBJ2-3; no reliable D call. The CDR3 loop spans 11 amino acids. Germline CDR1 reads DFQATT; CDR2 reads SNEGSKA (reference sequence). V lost 5 bases and J lost 10, with 13 bases in between. The CDR3 here is CSAPSPIAQYF. CDR3 nucleotide sequence: TGCAGTGCTCCCAGTCCCATCGCGCAGTATTTT.

Only one count was recorded for this clone. This chain uses TRBV7-8 with TRBJ1-1, with no clear D. This CDR3 spans 15 amino acids. Trimming shortened V by 1 base and J by 0 bases, and 9 bases separated the two germline ends. Germline CDR1 SGHVS, CDR2 FQNEAQ. The CDR3 DNA follows: TGTGCCAGCAGCTTAGGTACCCAGATGAACACTGAAGCTTTCTTT. Protein sequence: CASSLGTQMNTEAFF.

This sequence joins TRBV7-6 and TRBJ1-5; 8 nucleotides line up with TRBD1. This CDR3 contains 15 residues. J lost 4 bases, V lost 5 bases, and 7 bases had no gene match. CDR1 is SGHVS, CDR2 FNYEAQ, per germline. The CDR3, as DNA: TGTGCCAGCAGCCCCCAGGGGGCGGGAAATCAGCCCCAGCATTTT. Its translation is CASSPQGAGNQPQHF.

The J gene is TRBJ1-4, the V gene TRBV25-1, with D maybe TRBD1 (6 bases). V lost 3 bases to trimming and J lost 15 bases, with 17 bases between them. CDR1 is MGHDK and CDR2 is SYGVNS in the germline V gene. The CDR3 covers 13 residues. The CDR3 sequence: CASSEAGETKLFF. Here the CDR3 DNA reads TGTGCCAGCAGTGAGGCAGGGGAGACTAAGTTGTTTTTT.

The chain is built from TRBV24-1 and TRBJ2-1; TRBD2 matches 14 bases. Germline trimming cut 3 bases from V and 12 bases from J; bases unmatched to any gene: 9. Per germline, CDR1 KGHDR and CDR2 SFDVKD. CDR3 size: 16 residues. CDR3 protein: CATSDHGTSGRVGQFF. The CDR3 DNA follows: TGTGCCACCAGTGATCACGGGACTAGCGGGAGAGTTGGGCAGTTCTTC.

The chain recombines TRBV5-6 with TRBJ2-7; 8 bases fit TRBD1. V lost 0 bases and J lost 4; bases outside the gene matches: 6. CDR1 is SGHDT and CDR2 is YYEEEE in the germline V gene. The CDR3 has 15 residues. This CDR3 reads CASSLGQGAGYEQYF. The CDR3 coding sequence is TGTGCCAGCAGCTTGGGGCAGGGGGCTGGTTACGAGCAGTACTTC.

This chain uses TRBV2 with TRBJ1-6, with a possible D match to TRBD1 (5 bases). V lost 4 bases, J lost 5 bases, and 12 bases lay in between. The CDR3 extends over 15 amino acids. The V gene's germline CDR1 is SNHLY and CDR2 FYNNEI. The CDR3 loop is CASSVRGFDNSPLHF. CDR3 DNA sequence: TGTGCCAGCAGTGTAAGGGGCTTCGATAATTCACCCCTCCACTTT.

This clone was counted only a few times. This chain uses TRBV7-3 with TRBJ2-3; D possibly corresponds to TRBD1 (6 bases). The CDR3 is 14 residues long. The V gene's germline CDR1 is SGHTA and CDR2 FQGTGA. The ends were cut back, 1 base at V and 2 bases at J, with 7 bases in the middle. This chain's CDR3 is CASSLNRDTDTQYF. The CDR3 DNA follows: TGTGCCAGCAGCTTAAACAGGGACACAGATACGCAGTATTTT. Complete variable domain (other parts from reference TRBV7-3 and TRBJ2-3): GAGVSQTPSNKVTEKGKYVELRCDPISGHTALYWYRQSLGQGPEFLIYFQGTGAADDSGLPNDRFFAVRPEGSVSTLKIQRTERGDSAVYLCASSLNRDTDTQYFGPGTRLTVL.